The 8 T cell receptor beta chains below were found in one sample sequenced in a study of blood T cell repertoires in COVID-19. Only in-frame clones appear in the TCRdb table, and some are missing; sequencing was by immunoSEQ multiplex PCR. The sample lists some 250,000 clones; under 95% were seen once. Sequences were obtained from PBMCs or T cells enriched from blood (not recorded which). These receptors were obtained from a woman in her thirties or forties with acute COVID-19.

V is TRBV7-2 and J is TRBJ2-1; tentative D call: TRBD2 (5 bases). Germline CDR1 and CDR2: SGHTA and FQGNSA. The CDR3 consists of 14 residues. The V and J ends lost 4 bases and 10 bases respectively, with 17 bases between them. In DNA, the CDR3 is TGTGCCAGCAGCTATGGACTCCCCGAGCCGGAGCAGTTCTTC. Its translation is CASSYGLPEPEQFF.

The chain couples TRBV14 to TRBJ1-1, with TRBD1 as a possible D gene (5 bases). The V end was cut by 0 bases, the J end by 7 bases, with 21 bases between. The CDR3 is 17 amino acids. Per germline, CDR1 SGHDN and CDR2 FVKESK. The CDR3 loop is CASSQERQGIGQSEAFF. The CDR3 nucleotides read TGTGCCAGCAGCCAAGAACGCCAGGGTATTGGACAAAGTGAAGCTTTCTTT.

The J gene is TRBJ2-3, the V gene TRBV7-9, with a tentative D call TRBD1 (6 bases). The CDR3 extends over 14 amino acids. The V gene's germline CDR1 is SEHNR and CDR2 FQNEAQ (reference sequence). The V gene lost 5 bases and the J gene lost 5 bases, with 14 bases spanning the gap. The chain's CDR3 is CASSPGQTGDTQYF. The DNA of the CDR3 is TGTGCCAGCAGCCCCGGACAGACGGGAGATACGCAGTATTTT.

The CDR3 spells CAWSVLGGLKYYEQYF. The CDR3 DNA follows: TGTGCCTGGAGTGTACTTGGAGGCCTGAAGTACTACGAGCAGTACTTC. The chain recombines TRBV30 with TRBJ2-7, with a tentative D call TRBD2 (5 bases). Trimming left V 0 bases short and J 3 bases short, with 18 bases between. This CDR3 region has 16 residues. The V gene's germline CDR1 is GTSNPN and CDR2 SVGIG (reference sequence).

The chain is built from TRBV2 and TRBJ1-5; no reliable D call. V was shortened by 4 bases and J by 7 bases, with 8 bases between the two germline ends. The CDR3 totals 12 residues. Germline loops: CDR1 SNHLY, CDR2 FYNNEI. The chain's CDR3 is CASSGQVQPQHF. CDR3 DNA: TGTGCCAGCAGTGGGCAGGTCCAGCCCCAGCATTTT.

The chain couples TRBV21-1 to TRBJ1-5; the table names TRBD1, a call not compared with the DNA. TRBV21-1 is listed as a pseudogene. The CDR3 sequence is 16 residues long. CDR3 sequence: CASSKAEGAGNQPQHF. The CDR3 bases are TGTGCCAGCAGCAAAGCGGAGGGGGCCGGCAATCAGCCCCAGCATTTT.

This chain connects TRBV5-1 to TRBJ2-1; TRBD2 aligns across 11 bases. Germline values: CDR1 SGHRS, CDR2 YFSETQ. The CDR3 is 15 residues long. After removal of 4 bases from V and 5 bases from J, the junction contained 5 bases not matched to a gene. Here the CDR3 reads CASSLTSGANNEQFF. For the CDR3, the DNA is TGCGCCAGCAGCCTGACTAGCGGGGCGAACAATGAGCAGTTCTTC.

A single count supports this clone. This chain uses TRBV28 with TRBJ1-5; D perhaps matches TRBD1 (6 bases). V was pared by 5 bases and J by 1 base, with 12 bases between. From germline, CDR1 is MDHEN and CDR2 SYDVKM. The CDR3 covers 15 residues. Here the CDR3 reads CASSLPQGSNQPQHF. CDR3 in DNA: TGTGCCAGCAGTCTCCCACAGGGAAGCAATCAGCCCCAGCATTTT.